This T cell receptor (beta chain) was observed in a study of cytomegalovirus exposure and HLA in healthy donors. Overall study: The same platform was used for the roughly 120 validation repertoires and the approximately 670 first-cohort repertoires, a later analysis reported.

CDR1 ENHRY and CDR2 SYGVKD come from the germline V gene. V dropped 6 bases and J dropped 4; count of bases not matched to a gene: 2. This CDR3 has 12 amino acids. This clone came up a few times. Method: immunoSEQ multiplex PCR; TCRdb's copy keeps in-frame clones and lacks some. The repertoire holds approximately 64,000 clones, with about 89% as singletons. The source material was PBMCs. This TCR derives from a woman between 18 and 29 years old in good health and CMV-seronegative. J is TRBJ2-5 and V is TRBV10-3; 7 positions agree with TRBD1. CDR3 loop: CAIRPGGETQYF. In DNA form, the CDR3 reads TGTGCCATCAGGCCAGGGGGAGAGACCCAGTACTTC.